The entry below gives a single T cell receptor (beta chain) sequence along with its context. Its specificity is not known. The sample belongs to a study of graft-versus-host responses after intestinal transplantation. General study points: Where graft-donor T cell macrochimerism was present, patients had high graft-versus-host to host-versus-graft clonal ratios in allografts. GvH clones turned up in recipient marrow; some had shown up first in ileum or blood.

The CDR3 runs 14 residues. V was cut by 0 bases and J by 4 bases, with 10 bases left in between. Germline CDR1 and CDR2: LGHNA and YSLEER. The repertoire was sequenced with immunoSEQ multiplex PCR; TCRdb's copy has only in-frame clones and lacks some. Of 90,000 to 150,000 clones in the sample, approximately 95% were seen once. The sequence was obtained from a human donor who received an intestinal transplant. V is TRBV4-3 and J is TRBJ2-7, with D perhaps matching TRBD1 or TRBD2 (5 bases each). Sequenced here: unstimulated CD8+ T cells sorted from spleen or lymph node cells, sampled before intestinal transplant. The CDR3: CASSQDMWGYEQYF. As DNA, the CDR3 is TGCGCCAGCAGCCAAGATATGTGGGGGTACGAGCAGTACTTC.